These 16 T cell receptor beta chains share one sample of origin, sequenced in a study of blood T cell repertoires in COVID-19. Using immunoSEQ multiplex PCR, the repertoire was profiled, and TCRdb retains in-frame clones only, with some absent. The sample contains about 94,000 clones, about four fifths of which appear only once. Sequencing input: peripheral blood. These receptors were obtained from a human donor in a cohort sampled during active COVID-19.

The chain uses TRBV28 and TRBJ2-7; D perhaps matches TRBD1 (5 bases). This CDR3 comprises 15 residues. Trimming took 4 bases from V and 2 from J, leaving 15 bases between them. From germline, CDR1 is MDHEN and CDR2 SYDVKM. As DNA, the CDR3 is TGTGCCAGCAGTTCACCAGGGTCATTGACCTACGAGCAGTACTTC. Its translation is CASSSPGSLTYEQYF.

V usage is TRBV19 and J usage is TRBJ2-3, with 7 bases aligning to TRBD1. V shed 2 bases and J 4 bases; nucleotides not matched to a gene: 3. Germline assignment: CDR1 LNHDA and CDR2 SQIVND (reference sequence). CDR3 size: 14 residues. CDR3 loop: CASSIRGGPDTQYF. CDR3 coding DNA: TGTGCCAGTAGTATAAGAGGGGGCCCAGATACGCAGTATTTT.

J is TRBJ1-1 and V is TRBV3-1 (or the pseudogene TRBV3-2), with D perhaps matching TRBD1 (5 bases). Germline CDR1 and CDR2: LGHDT and YNNKEL (reference sequence). Trimming took off 4 bases at V and 3 bases at J, with 12 bases between the two ends. The CDR3 runs to 14 residues. The CDR3 region is CASSPYAGDTEAFF. In DNA, the CDR3 is TGTGCCAGCAGCCCCTATGCGGGGGACACTGAAGCTTTCTTT.

This sequence joins TRBV28 and TRBJ2-7; 8 bases line up with TRBD1. V was clipped by 5 bases and J by 6 bases; unmatched bases: 3. CDR1 and CDR2 (germline): MDHEN, SYDVKM. This CDR3 is 12 amino acids long. The CDR3 coding sequence is TGTGCCAGCAGTATGACAGGGGTCGAGCAGTACTTC. Translated, it gives CASSMTGVEQYF.

The rearrangement links TRBV4-1 to TRBJ2-7; 14 bases line up with TRBD2. This CDR3 spans 15 amino acids. With V trimmed by 1 base and J by 6 bases, 2 bases remained unmatched. Germline V lookup: CDR1 MGHRA, CDR2 YSYEKL. CDR3 nucleotide sequence: TGCGCCAGCAGCCAAGTAGGACTAGCGGGAGGCGAGCAGTACTTC. Its protein product is CASSQVGLAGGEQYF.

This clone was detected only once. This rearrangement joins TRBV7-8 to TRBJ2-7, with D possibly matching TRBD2 (5 bases). The CDR3 loop spans 14 amino acids. The germline gives CDR1 SGHVS, CDR2 FQNEAQ. Trimming shortened V by 5 bases and J by 2 bases, and 13 bases separated the two germline ends. CDR3: CASSMDSPPYEQYF. CDR3 coding DNA: TGTGCCAGCAGCATGGACTCGCCCCCCTACGAGCAGTACTTC.

This clone was detected only a few times. J is TRBJ2-7 and V is TRBV7-9; 7 nucleotides match TRBD1. V was pared by 5 bases and J by 6 bases, with 10 bases of the junction left unmatched. CDR1 is SEHNR and CDR2 is FQNEAQ in the germline V gene (reference sequence). The CDR3 consists of 14 residues. As DNA, the CDR3 is TGTGCCAGCAGCCTTGAAAGGGGGCAGTCCGAGCAGTACTTC. Its translation is CASSLERGQSEQYF.

The CDR3 is CASSPSLLRGYTF. For the CDR3, the DNA is TGTGCCAGCAGCCCGTCCCTACTGAGAGGCTACACCTTC. The V call is TRBV6-5, the J call TRBJ1-2; D remains ambiguous. V was pared by 6 bases and J by 8 bases, with 16 bases between. This CDR3 has 13 residues. Per the germline V gene, CDR1 is MNHEY and CDR2 is SVGAGI.

The chain uses TRBV30 and TRBJ1-6; a possible D gene is TRBD1 (6 bases). From germline, CDR1 is GTSNPN and CDR2 SVGIG (reference sequence). V shed 8 bases and J shed 7 bases, with 12 bases lying between them. The CDR3 runs to 12 residues. The CDR3 nucleotides read TGTGCCGGCCGGGGGGGCAATTCACCCCTCCACTTT. The encoded protein is CAGRGGNSPLHF.

The V and J genes are TRBV5-6 and TRBJ1-1, with 9 bases aligning to TRBD1. The CDR3 is made up of 16 amino acids. With V trimmed by 0 bases and J by 3 bases, 6 bases remained unmatched. Germline loops: CDR1 SGHDT, CDR2 YYEEEE. The CDR3 here is CASSLDRGLGDTEAFF. CDR3 DNA sequence: TGTGCCAGCAGCTTGGACAGGGGGCTAGGAGACACTGAAGCTTTCTTT.

The chain joins TRBV5-1 to TRBJ2-5; 8 positions agree with TRBD1. V was clipped by 5 bases and J by 1 base; unmatched bases: 7. The CDR3 runs to 15 residues. Germline V gene data show CDR1 as SGHRS and CDR2 as YFSETQ. This CDR3 is CASRPQQGAQETQYF. The CDR3, as DNA: TGCGCCAGCAGGCCTCAGCAGGGGGCCCAAGAGACCCAGTACTTC.

About this clone itself: Other DNA sequences of this sample code for an identical CDR3. The chain combines TRBV5-1 with TRBJ2-7; TRBD1 aligns across 7 bases. CDR3 length equals 13 residues. The junction had 1 base not matched to a gene; V was cut back by 3 bases and J by 1 base. Germline values: CDR1 SGHRS, CDR2 YFSETQ. CDR3 bases: TGCGCCAGCAGCTCGGGACAGTCCTACGAGCAGTACTTC. Its protein product is CASSSGQSYEQYF.

V usage is TRBV11-2 and J usage is TRBJ1-2, with TRBD1 matching 7 bases. The ends lost 6 bases at V and 7 bases at J; junction bases unmatched: 8. CDR3 length: 13 amino acids. Germline V gives CDR1 SGHAT, CDR2 FQNNGV. The CDR3 region has the DNA TGTGCCAGCAGTACCGACAGGGTCGGTGGCTACACCTTC. Translated: CASSTDRVGGYTF.

This clone was counted between two and nine times. The chain joins TRBV4-1 to TRBJ2-7; 10 bases are a match to TRBD2. CDR3 length equals 15 residues. The junction had 5 bases not matched to a gene; V was cut back by 4 bases and J by 2 bases. Germline CDR1 and CDR2: MGHRA and YSYEKL. CDR3 protein: CASSLRLAGAYEQYF. As DNA, the CDR3 is TGCGCCAGCAGCCTGAGACTAGCGGGCGCCTACGAGCAGTACTTC.

In nucleotides, the CDR3 is TGTGCCAGCAGCTTGGGGACAGGGAGATCGGGAAACACCATATATTTT. It is translated as CASSLGTGRSGNTIYF. The chain combines TRBV5-8 with TRBJ1-3; 8 bases agree with TRBD1. The length of the CDR3 is 16 residues. CDR1 and CDR2 from the germline V gene are SGHTS and YDEGEE. V dropped 0 bases and J dropped 4; count of bases not matched to a gene: 6.

The chain couples TRBV5-4 to TRBJ1-5; TRBD1 might be the D (5 bases). CDR1 is SGHNT and CDR2 is YYREEE in the germline V gene (reference sequence). The CDR3 runs 15 residues. Trimming shortened V by 1 base and J by 6 bases, and 14 bases separated the two germline ends. This chain's CDR3 is CASSLQGALGQPQHF. CDR3 in DNA: TGTGCCAGCAGCTTGCAAGGGGCACTTGGTCAGCCCCAGCATTTT.